These 16 T cell receptor beta chains were sequenced from one sample in a study of T-cell reconstitution after alpha-beta-depleted transplantation in children. A TCRbeta library incorporating unique molecular identifiers was prepared. Each CDR3 protein is one row after TCRdb ran MiXCR on the PCR reads. Among 130,000 to 150,000 distinct CDR3 sequences listed, 8.5% to 10% were seen once. The specimen comprised PBMCs, mostly from graft donor cells, sampled 180 days after TCRalphabeta/CD19-depleted stem cell transplant. The receptors come from a female patient aged 2-10 years who had a stem cell transplant for congenital amegakaryocytic thrombocytopenia, so the T cells may come from the graft donor.

This clonotype has more than one count but fewer than ten. The chain links TRBV7-9 to TRBJ2-2; D gene uncertain. V was pared by 5 bases and J by 0 bases, with 13 bases between. CDR1 is SEHNR and CDR2 is FQNEAQ in the germline V gene (reference sequence). The CDR3 is 16 residues long. The CDR3 region is CASSPTENTNTGELFF. The CDR3 DNA follows: TGTGCCAGCAGCCCGACTGAGAACACGAACACCGGGGAGCTGTTTTTT.

This clonotype showed up many times. The genes are TRBV18 and TRBJ1-6, with D maybe TRBD1 (5 bases). The CDR3 is 16 amino acids. The ends were cut back, 6 bases at V and 14 bases at J, with 26 bases in the middle. Germline V gene data show CDR1 as KGHSH and CDR2 as LQKENI. CDR3 bases: TGTGCCAGCTCCCCCGTACCGGGACCCATAACTGGGTCCCTCCACTTT. It yields the protein CASSPVPGPITGSLHF.

In its sample, this clonotype was seen many times. The V call is TRBV20-1, the J call TRBJ2-5; D not resolved. The germline CDR1 and CDR2 sequences are DFQATT and SNEGSKA (reference sequence). Trimming shortened V by 1 base and J by 1 base, and 4 bases separated the two germline ends. This CDR3 has 12 amino acids. CDR3 sequence (DNA): TGCAGTGCTAGAGGTAGCCAAGAGACCCAGTACTTC. It is translated as CSARGSQETQYF.

At least ten counts were recorded for this clonotype. The V gene is TRBV28, the J gene TRBJ2-7; D is perhaps TRBD2 (6 bases). Looked up from germline, CDR1 is MDHEN and CDR2 is SYDVKM. Between the trimmed V and J ends, which lost 3 bases and 6 bases, there was a span of 12 bases. The CDR3 runs to 13 residues. Here the CDR3 DNA reads TGTGCCAGCAGTTTTGATGGAGGGAGCGAGCAGTACTTC. This translates into CASSFDGGSEQYF.

On this clonotype: This clone may be a read error of a much larger clone one base away. The chain recombines TRBV12-3 or TRBV12-4 with TRBJ2-7, with TRBD1 identical over 10 bases. After removal of 5 bases from V and 5 bases from J, the junction contained 6 bases not matched to a gene. The CDR3 is 14 residues long. CDR3 protein: CASSRGQGVDEQYF. CDR3 sequence (DNA): TGTGCCAGCAGTCGAGGACAGGGGGTCGACGAGCAGTACTTC.

This clonotype was observed at least ten times. The CDR3 coding sequence is TGCAGTGCCGCCGTAGCGGGAGGGTTCACCGGGGAGCTGTTTTTT. This encodes CSAAVAGGFTGELFF. J is TRBJ2-2 and V is TRBV20-1; 11 bases map to TRBD2. CDR1 and CDR2 from the germline V gene are DFQATT and SNEGSKA (reference sequence). V lost 6 bases to trimming and J lost 4 bases; unmatched junction nucleotides: 7. The CDR3 loop spans 15 amino acids.

This clonotype was counted many times. V is TRBV20-1 and J is TRBJ1-2; 8 bases map to TRBD1. This CDR3 spans 15 amino acids. V shed 6 bases and J 7 bases; nucleotides not matched to a gene: 16. Germline CDR1 and CDR2: DFQATT and SNEGSKA (reference sequence). The CDR3 sequence: CSARRTGPQSGGYTF. CDR3 in DNA: TGCAGTGCCCGGAGGACAGGGCCGCAATCAGGTGGCTACACCTTC.

In its sample, this clonotype was seen many times. The genes are TRBV20-1 and TRBJ2-5; D unresolved. The CDR3 is 13 amino acids. Trimming took off 0 bases at V and 5 bases at J, with 10 bases between the two ends. Germline CDR1 and CDR2: DFQATT and SNEGSKA (reference sequence). DNA for the CDR3: TGCAGTGCTAGAGATGGACCCGGGGAGACCCAGTACTTC. Translating gives CSARDGPGETQYF.

Note on this clonotype: A much larger clonotype is one base distant, so this may be a read error. No conserved phenylalanine or tryptophan is present at the end of the CDR3, so a read error is the likely explanation. The chain is built from TRBV5-6 and TRBJ1-2; D perhaps matches TRBD1 (6 bases). The CDR3 spans 15 residues. Germline V gene lookup returns CDR1 SGHDT and CDR2 YYEEEE. V was pared by 4 bases and J by 5 bases, with 18 bases between. CDR3 in amino acids: CASSRGQPALYGYTL. The CDR3 DNA reads as TGTGCCAGCAGCCGCGGACAGCCGGCCTTATATGGCTACACCTTA.

Comments on this clonotype: A read error may be the cause here, since a much bigger clone is one base away. The V call is TRBV15, the J call TRBJ2-2, with D maybe TRBD1 (5 bases). This CDR3 spans 13 amino acids. Per the germline V gene, CDR1 is LNHNV and CDR2 is YYDKDF (reference sequence). The CDR3 region has the DNA TGTGCCACCAGTGACAGAAACACCTGGGAGCTGTTTTTT. Its protein product is CATSDRNTWELFF. The complete variable domain, with remaining parts taken from reference TRBV15 and TRBJ2-2, reads DAMVIQNPRYQVTQFGKPVTLSCSQTLNHNVMYWYQQKSSQAPKLLFHYYDKDFNNEADTPDNFQSRRPNTSFCFLDIRSPGLGDTAMYLCATSDRNTWELFFGEGSRLTVL.

This clonotype came up many times. V and J are TRBV7-2 and TRBJ2-1, with TRBD2 identical over 10 bases. CDR3 length: 17 residues. V was pared by 4 bases and J by 7 bases, with 13 bases of the junction left unmatched. CDR1 and CDR2 from the germline V gene are SGHTA and FQGNSA. CDR3 DNA sequence: TGTGCCAGCAGCTCTAGCCCCAAGAGAGCGGGGGGGAATGAGCAGTTCTTC. Its translation: CASSSSPKRAGGNEQFF.

This sequence joins TRBV7-3 and TRBJ2-1; D may be TRBD1 (6 bases). Germline CDR1 and CDR2: SGHTA and FQGTGA. Trimming stripped 5 bases from V and 6 bases from J, with 14 bases between. The CDR3 totals 14 residues. In DNA form, the CDR3 reads TGTGCCAGCAGCCCGGGACACGTATCCAATGAGCAGTTCTTC. This sequence encodes CASSPGHVSNEQFF.

This clonotype has just a few counts. This chain joins TRBV20-1 and TRBJ2-1; TRBD2 might be the D (6 bases). The CDR3 is made up of 15 amino acids. Germline V gene lookup returns CDR1 DFQATT and CDR2 SNEGSKA (reference sequence). Trimming removed 6 bases from V and 5 bases from J, with 20 bases in between. CDR3 bases: TGCAGTGCGTCCCCCTCGGAGGGGTTAAACAATGAGCAGTTCTTC. It specifies CSASPSEGLNNEQFF.

This clonotype was picked up many times. CDR3 protein: CASSSTGRETQYF. CDR3 sequence (DNA): TGTGCCAGCAGCTCAACCGGCAGGGAGACCCAGTACTTC. The chain uses TRBV7-2 and TRBJ2-5; D uncertain. The germline CDR1 and CDR2 sequences are SGHTA and FQGNSA. The CDR3 has 13 residues. V was pared by 4 bases and J by 5 bases, with 11 bases between.

V usage is TRBV4-3 and J usage is TRBJ2-5; 9 bases match TRBD1. Germline loops: CDR1 LGHNA, CDR2 YSLEER. The CDR3 runs 16 residues. J gave up 5 bases and V 0 bases, and 7 bases lay outside the gene matches. CDR3 protein: CASSQEGHRGRETQYF. CDR3 nucleotides: TGCGCCAGCAGCCAAGAAGGGCACAGGGGGCGGGAGACCCAGTACTTC.

This clonotype was seen many times. This chain uses TRBV10-3 with TRBJ2-7, with D maybe TRBD1 (6 bases). The V gene's germline CDR1 is ENHRY and CDR2 SYGVKD. V was clipped by 4 bases and J by 7 bases, with 11 bases between them. There are 12 residues in the CDR3. The DNA for the CDR3 is TGTGCCATCAGTGGATCAGGGGTTGAGCAGTACTTC. It codes for CAISGSGVEQYF.